This T cell receptor (beta chain) was captured by sequencing in a study of technical replicates of blood from several donors. J lost 4 bases, V lost 3 bases, and 6 bases had no gene match. Germline V gives CDR1 SGHRS, CDR2 YFSETQ. This CDR3 has 15 residues. Clones were read by immunoSEQ multiplex PCR, and TCRdb kept only the in-frame ones, dropping some. This sample has around 67,000 clones; roughly 90% occur once, and the top ten carry over 0.3%. The rearrangement joins TRBV5-1 to TRBJ1-4; 7 bases line up with TRBD1. Sequenced input: T cells isolated from PBMCs. The TCR sequence derives from a human donor in good health. CDR3 region: CASSSTRQGNEKLFF. CDR3 in DNA: TGCGCCAGCAGCTCTACAAGACAGGGTAATGAAAAACTGTTTTTT.